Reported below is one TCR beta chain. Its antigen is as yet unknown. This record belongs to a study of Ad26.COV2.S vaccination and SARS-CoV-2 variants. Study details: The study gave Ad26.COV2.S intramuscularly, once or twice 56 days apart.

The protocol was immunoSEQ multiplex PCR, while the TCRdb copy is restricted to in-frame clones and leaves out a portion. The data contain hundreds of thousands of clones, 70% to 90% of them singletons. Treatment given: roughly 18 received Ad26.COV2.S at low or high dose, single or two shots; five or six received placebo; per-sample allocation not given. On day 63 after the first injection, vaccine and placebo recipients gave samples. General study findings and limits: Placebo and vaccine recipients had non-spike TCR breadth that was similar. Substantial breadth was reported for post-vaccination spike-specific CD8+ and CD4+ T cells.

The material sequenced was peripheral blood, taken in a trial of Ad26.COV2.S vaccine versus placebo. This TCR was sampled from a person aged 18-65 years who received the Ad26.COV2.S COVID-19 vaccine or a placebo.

The CDR3 loop reads CAWSGSGGGAYEQYF. For the CDR3, the DNA is TGTGCCTGGAGTGGATCTGGGGGAGGGGCCTACGAGCAGTACTTC. This chain joins TRBV30 and TRBJ2-7; 7 nucleotides align to TRBD2. The CDR3 extends over 15 amino acids. Per germline, CDR1 GTSNPN and CDR2 SVGIG (reference sequence). Trimming at V came to 1 base and at J to 2 bases, leaving 8 bases not matched to a gene. The full variable domain, rest sourced from reference TRBV30 and TRBJ2-7, is SQTIHQWPATLVQPVGSPLSLECTVEGTSNPNLYWYRQAAGRGLQLLFYSVGIGQISSEVPQNLSASRPQDRQFILSSKKLLLSDSGFYLCAWSGSGGGAYEQYFGPGTRLTVT.